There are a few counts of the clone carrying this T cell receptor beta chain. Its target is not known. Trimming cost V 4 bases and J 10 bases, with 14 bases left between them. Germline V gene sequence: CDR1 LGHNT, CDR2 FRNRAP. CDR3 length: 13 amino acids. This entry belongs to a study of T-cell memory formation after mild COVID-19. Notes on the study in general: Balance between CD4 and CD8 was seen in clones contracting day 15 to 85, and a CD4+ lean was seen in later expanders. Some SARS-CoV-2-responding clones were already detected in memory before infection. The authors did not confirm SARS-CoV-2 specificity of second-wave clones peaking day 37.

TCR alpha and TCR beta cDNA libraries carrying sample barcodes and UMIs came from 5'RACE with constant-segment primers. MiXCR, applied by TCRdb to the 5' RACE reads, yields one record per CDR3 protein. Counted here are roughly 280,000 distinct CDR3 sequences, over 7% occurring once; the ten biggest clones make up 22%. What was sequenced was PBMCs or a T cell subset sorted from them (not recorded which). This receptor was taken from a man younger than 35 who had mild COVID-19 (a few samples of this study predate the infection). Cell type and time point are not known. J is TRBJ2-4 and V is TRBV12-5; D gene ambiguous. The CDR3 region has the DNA TGTGCTAGTGGTTCCTCGGCGTATAAGATTCAGTACTTC. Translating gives CASGSSAYKIQYF.